Sequencing of this T cell receptor (beta chain) was carried out in a study of blood T cell repertoires in COVID-19. Study in general: The United States, Italy and Spain supplied acute and convalescent COVID-19 samples. In each case, the material was cDNA or gDNA derived from T cells, B-cell-depleted T cells, or PBMCs.

The data were produced by immunoSEQ multiplex PCR, yet TCRdb's version contains in-frame clones alone and is incomplete. The sample contains over 100,000 clones, around 83% of which appear only once. Germline V gene data show CDR1 as MNHEY and CDR2 as SVGAGI. The CDR3 loop spans 15 amino acids. The V end was cut by 4 bases, the J end by 2 bases, with 14 bases between. The receptor was isolated from a man aged 40-50 years with acute or convalescent COVID-19. The chain combines TRBV6-5 with TRBJ1-2; D is perhaps TRBD1 (6 bases). Specimen: peripheral blood. The CDR3 nucleotides are TGTGCCAGCAGTTTACTCCCCGACAGGAACTATGGCTACACCTTC. Protein sequence: CASSLLPDRNYGYTF.